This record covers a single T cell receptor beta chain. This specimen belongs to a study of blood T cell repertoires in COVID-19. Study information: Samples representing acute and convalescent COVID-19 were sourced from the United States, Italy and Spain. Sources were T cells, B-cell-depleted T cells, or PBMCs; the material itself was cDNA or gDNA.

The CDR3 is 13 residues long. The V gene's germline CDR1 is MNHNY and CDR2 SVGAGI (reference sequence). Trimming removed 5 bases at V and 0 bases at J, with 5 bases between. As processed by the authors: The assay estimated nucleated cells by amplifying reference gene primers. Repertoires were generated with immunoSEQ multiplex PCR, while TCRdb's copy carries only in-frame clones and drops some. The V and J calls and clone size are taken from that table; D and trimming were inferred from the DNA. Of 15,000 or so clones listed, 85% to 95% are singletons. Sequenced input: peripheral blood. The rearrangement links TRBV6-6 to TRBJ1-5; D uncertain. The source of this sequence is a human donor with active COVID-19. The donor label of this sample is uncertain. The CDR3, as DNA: TGTGCCAGCAGTATAGATAGCAATCAGCCCCAGCATTTT. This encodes CASSIDSNQPQHF.